A selection of T cell receptor beta chains follows, all from one sample in a study of blood T cell repertoires in COVID-19. Generated by immunoSEQ multiplex PCR, the TCRdb table keeps only in-frame clones and is missing some. There are under 250,000 clones in the sample; over 75% occur only once, and roughly 5.3% lies in the top ten. Sequenced material: peripheral blood. Source of these receptors: a man aged 45-60 years with COVID-19, enrolled during active disease. Each CDR3 is given with its conserved first and last residue. The order of the fields is V gene, D gene, J gene, CDR3 protein. The D gene is left open where the match is weak.

TRBV7-7,-,TRBJ2-2,CASSLGASTGELFF
TRBV18,TRBD1,TRBJ1-2,CASSAGGTGTKGYTF
TRBV5-5,TRBD1,TRBJ1-6,CASRRDRPAGSPLHF
TRBV18,-,TRBJ2-7,CASSPTTSTYEQYF
TRBV15,TRBD2,TRBJ2-3,CATSTAQRGVYTDTQYF
TRBV28,-,TRBJ1-2,CASSFGVAGYTF
TRBV18,TRBD2,TRBJ2-7,CASSPRRLAGPAYEQYF
TRBV7-2,TRBD2,TRBJ2-7,CASSFQLAGNYEQYF
TRBV5-1,-,TRBJ1-2,CASSYTGLNGYTF
TRBV14,TRBD2,TRBJ2-1,CASSHRNLLAAYNEQFF
TRBV7-2,-,TRBJ2-2,CASSLAGGPNTGELFF
TRBV7-6,TRBD1,TRBJ2-5,CASSSSGQEGETQYF
TRBV25-1,-,TRBJ1-1,CASSESSANTEAFF
TRBV18,TRBD1,TRBJ2-7,CASSPGQGGEQYF
TRBV27,TRBD1,TRBJ1-2,CASSHGTAHSYGYTF
TRBV5-4,-,TRBJ2-1,CASSLGTEAGQFF
TRBV12-3/TRBV12-4,-,TRBJ1-5,CASSLTDNQPQHF
TRBV7-9,TRBD1,TRBJ2-1,CASRRSPGTENEQFF